This T cell receptor gamma chain was captured by sequencing in a study of Vδ1+ human thymocytes. With regard to this clone: Its target is unknown.

Extracted RNA was reverse transcribed into cDNA. Pooled V-gene forward primers with one constant-region reverse primer generated the CDR3 amplicons by multiplex PCR. TCRdb applied CATT to the multiplex PCR reads for clone calling. This table holds fewer than 14,000 gamma-chain clones, under 55% found once. Per germline, CDR1 GITISATS and CDR2 ISYDGTV (reference sequence). Trimming took 0 bases from V and 11 from J; bases not matched to a gene: 9. CDR3 length: 14 amino acids. Study-wide results and limits: Thymic TRG and TRD repertoires appeared highly polyclonal, with Gaussian CDR3 length distributions. Despite high sort purity, roughly a fifth of thymic T cell receptor delta sequences were Vdelta2. TRD repertoires were essentially private, unlike widely shared TRG clonotypes.

The clonotype comes from a boy under three years old who had congenital heart surgery. Sequencing used Vdelta1+ gamma-delta thymocytes from the thymus. Subset indicated: FACS-sorted CD3+ TCRalphabeta- TCRVdelta1+ TCRVdelta2- thymocytes. The gene calls are TRGV9 and TRGJP2. CDR3 sequence: CALWEVNRQWIKTF. The CDR3 DNA is TGTGCCTTGTGGGAGGTGAACAGGCAGTGGATCAAGACGTTT.